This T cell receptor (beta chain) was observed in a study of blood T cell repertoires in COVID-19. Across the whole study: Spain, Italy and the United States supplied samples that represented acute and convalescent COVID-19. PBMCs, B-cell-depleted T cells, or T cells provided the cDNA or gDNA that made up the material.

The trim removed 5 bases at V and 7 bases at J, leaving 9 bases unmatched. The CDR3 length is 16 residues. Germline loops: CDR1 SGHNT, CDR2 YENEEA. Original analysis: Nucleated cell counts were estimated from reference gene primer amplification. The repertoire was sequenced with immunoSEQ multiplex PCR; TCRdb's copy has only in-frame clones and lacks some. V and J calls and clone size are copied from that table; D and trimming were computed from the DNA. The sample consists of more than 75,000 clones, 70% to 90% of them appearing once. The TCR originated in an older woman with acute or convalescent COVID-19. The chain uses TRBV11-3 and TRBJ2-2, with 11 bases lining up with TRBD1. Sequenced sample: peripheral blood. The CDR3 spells CASSHPGQGVGGELFF. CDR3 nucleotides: TGTGCCAGCAGCCACCCGGGACAGGGGGTTGGCGGGGAGCTGTTTTTT.